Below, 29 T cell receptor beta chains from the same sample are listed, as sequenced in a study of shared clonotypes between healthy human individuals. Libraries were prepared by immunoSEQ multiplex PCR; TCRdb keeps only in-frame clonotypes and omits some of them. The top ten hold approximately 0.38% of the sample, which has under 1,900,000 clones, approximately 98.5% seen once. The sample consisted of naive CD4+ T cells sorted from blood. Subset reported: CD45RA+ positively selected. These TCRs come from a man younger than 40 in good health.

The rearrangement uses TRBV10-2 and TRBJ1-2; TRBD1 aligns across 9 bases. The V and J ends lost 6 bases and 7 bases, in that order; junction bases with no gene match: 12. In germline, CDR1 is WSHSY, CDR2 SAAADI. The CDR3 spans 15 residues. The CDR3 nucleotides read TGCGCCAGCAGCCTGAAGGGACAGGGAGGCTCTGGCTACACCTTC. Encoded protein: CASSLKGQGGSGYTF.

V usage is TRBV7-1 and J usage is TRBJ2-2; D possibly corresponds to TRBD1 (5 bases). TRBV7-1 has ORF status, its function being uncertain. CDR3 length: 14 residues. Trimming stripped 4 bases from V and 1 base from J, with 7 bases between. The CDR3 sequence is CASSFDRNTGELFF. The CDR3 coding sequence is TGTGCCAGCAGCTTCGACAGGAACACCGGGGAGCTGTTTTTT.

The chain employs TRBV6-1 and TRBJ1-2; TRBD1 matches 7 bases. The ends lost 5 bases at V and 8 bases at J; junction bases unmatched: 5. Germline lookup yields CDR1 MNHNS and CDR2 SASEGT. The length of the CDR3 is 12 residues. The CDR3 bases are TGTGCCAGCAGTCACCGGGACAGCGGCTACACCTTC. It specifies CASSHRDSGYTF.

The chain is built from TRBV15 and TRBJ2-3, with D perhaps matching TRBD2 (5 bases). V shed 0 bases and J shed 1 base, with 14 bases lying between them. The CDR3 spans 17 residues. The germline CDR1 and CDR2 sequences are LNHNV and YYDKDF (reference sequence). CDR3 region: CATSRDHIAKRTDTQYF. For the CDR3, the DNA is TGTGCCACCAGCAGAGATCATATAGCGAAACGCACAGATACGCAGTATTTT. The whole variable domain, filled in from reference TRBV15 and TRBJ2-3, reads DAMVIQNPRYQVTQFGKPVTLSCSQTLNHNVMYWYQQKSSQAPKLLFHYYDKDFNNEADTPDNFQSRRPNTSFCFLDIRSPGLGDTAMYLCATSRDHIAKRTDTQYFGPGTRLTVL.

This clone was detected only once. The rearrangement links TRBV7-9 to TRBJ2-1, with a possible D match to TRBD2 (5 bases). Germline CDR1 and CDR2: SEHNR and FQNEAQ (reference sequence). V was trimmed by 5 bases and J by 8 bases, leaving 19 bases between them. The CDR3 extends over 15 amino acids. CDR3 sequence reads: CASSPSFLTSDEQFF. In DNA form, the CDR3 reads TGTGCCAGCAGCCCATCATTTTTAACTAGTGATGAGCAGTTCTTC.

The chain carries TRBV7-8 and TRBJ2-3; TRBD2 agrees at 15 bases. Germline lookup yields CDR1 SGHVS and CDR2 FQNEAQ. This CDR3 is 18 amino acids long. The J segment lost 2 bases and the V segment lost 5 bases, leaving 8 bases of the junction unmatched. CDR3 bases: TGTGCCAGCAGCCGGACTAGCGGGAGGGCCCCTTCCACAGATACGCAGTATTTT. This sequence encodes CASSRTSGRAPSTDTQYF.

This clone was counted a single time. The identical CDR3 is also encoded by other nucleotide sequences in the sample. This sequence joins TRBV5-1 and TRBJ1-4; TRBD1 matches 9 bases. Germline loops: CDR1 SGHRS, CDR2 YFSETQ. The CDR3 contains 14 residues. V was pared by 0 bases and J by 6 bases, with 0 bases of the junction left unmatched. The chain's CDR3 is CASSLGTGDEKLFF. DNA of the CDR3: TGCGCCAGCAGCTTGGGGACAGGGGATGAAAAACTGTTTTTT.

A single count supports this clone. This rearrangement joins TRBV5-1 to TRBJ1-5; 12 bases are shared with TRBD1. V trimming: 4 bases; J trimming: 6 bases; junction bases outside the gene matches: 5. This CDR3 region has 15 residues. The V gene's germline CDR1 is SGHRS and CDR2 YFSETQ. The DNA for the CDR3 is TGCGCCAGCAGCCTCGGGACAGGGGGCGCTCAGCCCCAGCATTTT. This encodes CASSLGTGGAQPQHF.

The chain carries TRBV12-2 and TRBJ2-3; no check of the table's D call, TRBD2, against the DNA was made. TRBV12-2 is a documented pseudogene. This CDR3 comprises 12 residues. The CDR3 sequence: CASRPRRETQYF. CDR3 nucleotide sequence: TGTGCAAGTCGCCCCCGGAGGGAGACGCAGTATTTT.

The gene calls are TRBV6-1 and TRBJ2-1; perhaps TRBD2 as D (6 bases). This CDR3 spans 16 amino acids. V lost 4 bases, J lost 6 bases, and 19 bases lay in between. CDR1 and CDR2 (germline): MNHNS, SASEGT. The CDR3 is CASSGFYGRPTNEQFF. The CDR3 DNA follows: TGTGCCAGCAGTGGGTTTTATGGGAGGCCCACCAATGAGCAGTTCTTC.

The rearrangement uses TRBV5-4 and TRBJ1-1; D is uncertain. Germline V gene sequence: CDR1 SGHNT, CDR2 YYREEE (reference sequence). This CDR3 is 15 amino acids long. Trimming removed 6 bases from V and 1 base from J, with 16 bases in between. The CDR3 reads CASNPPTGENTEAFF. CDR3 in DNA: TGTGCCAGCAACCCACCGACCGGGGAGAACACTGAAGCTTTCTTT.

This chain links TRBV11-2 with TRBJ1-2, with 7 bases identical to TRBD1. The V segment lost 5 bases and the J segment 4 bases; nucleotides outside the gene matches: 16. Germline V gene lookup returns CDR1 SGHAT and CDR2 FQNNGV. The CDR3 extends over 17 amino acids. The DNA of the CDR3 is TGTGCCAGCAGCCCGAGCGCGTTGGACAGGCGACTCTATGGCTACACCTTC. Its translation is CASSPSALDRRLYGYTF.

The CDR3 region is CAWMLRDRGQPQHF. Here the CDR3 DNA reads TGTGCCTGGATGTTGAGGGACAGGGGTCAGCCCCAGCATTTT. The genes are TRBV30 and TRBJ1-5; 10 bases fit TRBD1. V shed 4 bases, J shed 6 bases, and the junction held 6 bases outside the gene matches. Looked up from germline, CDR1 is GTSNPN and CDR2 is SVGIG (reference sequence). The CDR3 is made up of 14 amino acids. The full variable domain, rest sourced from reference TRBV30 and TRBJ1-5, is SQTIHQWPATLVQPVGSPLSLECTVEGTSNPNLYWYRQAAGRGLQLLFYSVGIGQISSEVPQNLSASRPQDRQFILSSKKLLLSDSGFYLCAWMLRDRGQPQHFGDGTRLSIL.

In DNA, the CDR3 is TGTGCCAGCATGGGTGCAGGGGGCGCCTCGGACGAGCAGTACTTC. This sequence encodes CASMGAGGASDEQYF. The chain uses TRBV6-6 and TRBJ2-7, with 8 bases lining up with TRBD1. This CDR3 comprises 15 residues. The junction had 13 bases not matched to a gene; V was cut back by 7 bases and J by 5 bases. Germline values: CDR1 MNHNY, CDR2 SVGAGI (reference sequence).

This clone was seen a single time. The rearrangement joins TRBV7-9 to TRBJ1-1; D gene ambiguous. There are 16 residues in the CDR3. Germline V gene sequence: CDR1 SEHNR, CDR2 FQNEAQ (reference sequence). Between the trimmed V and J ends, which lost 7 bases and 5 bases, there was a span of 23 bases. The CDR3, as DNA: TGTGCCAGCACCCTTTCGGGTAGTGGGAGAGGAACTGAAGCTTTCTTT. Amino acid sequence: CASTLSGSGRGTEAFF.

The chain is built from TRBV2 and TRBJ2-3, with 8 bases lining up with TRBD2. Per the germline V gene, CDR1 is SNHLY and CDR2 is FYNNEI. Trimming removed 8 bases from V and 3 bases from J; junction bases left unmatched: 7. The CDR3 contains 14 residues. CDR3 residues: CASLRGLGTDTQYF. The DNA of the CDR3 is TGTGCCAGCCTGAGGGGACTAGGGACAGATACGCAGTATTTT.

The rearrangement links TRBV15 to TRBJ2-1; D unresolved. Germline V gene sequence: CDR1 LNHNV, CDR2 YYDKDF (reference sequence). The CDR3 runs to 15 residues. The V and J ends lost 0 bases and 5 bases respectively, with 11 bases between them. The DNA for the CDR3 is TGTGCCACCAGCAGAGATTTGGGTGGAGACAATGAGCAGTTCTTC. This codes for CATSRDLGGDNEQFF.

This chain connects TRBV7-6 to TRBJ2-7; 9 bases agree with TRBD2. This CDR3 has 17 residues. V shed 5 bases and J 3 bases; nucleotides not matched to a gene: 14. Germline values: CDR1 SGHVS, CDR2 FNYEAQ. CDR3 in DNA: TGTGCCAGCAGCCGTGCTTCGACTAGCGGAGCGTTCTACGAGCAGTACTTC. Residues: CASSRASTSGAFYEQYF.

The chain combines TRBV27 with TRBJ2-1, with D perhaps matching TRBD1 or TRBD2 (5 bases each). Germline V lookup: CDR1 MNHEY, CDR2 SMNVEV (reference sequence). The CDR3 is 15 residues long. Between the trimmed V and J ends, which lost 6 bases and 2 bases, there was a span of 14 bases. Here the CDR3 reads CASRVYRTAYNEQFF. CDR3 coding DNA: TGTGCCAGCAGGGTGTACAGGACTGCCTACAATGAGCAGTTCTTC.

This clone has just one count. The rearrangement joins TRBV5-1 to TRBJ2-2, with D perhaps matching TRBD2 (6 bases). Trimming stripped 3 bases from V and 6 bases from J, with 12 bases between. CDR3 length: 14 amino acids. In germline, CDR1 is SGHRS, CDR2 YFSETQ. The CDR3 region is CASSSGVIAGELFF. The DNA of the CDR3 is TGCGCCAGCAGCTCGGGGGTTATCGCCGGGGAGCTGTTTTTT.

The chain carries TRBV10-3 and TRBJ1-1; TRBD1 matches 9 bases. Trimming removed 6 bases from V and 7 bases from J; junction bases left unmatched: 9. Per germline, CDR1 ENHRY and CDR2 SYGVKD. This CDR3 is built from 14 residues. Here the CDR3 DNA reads TGTGCCATCAGCCCACAGGGGGCGCGGGGTGAAGCTTTCTTT. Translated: CAISPQGARGEAFF.

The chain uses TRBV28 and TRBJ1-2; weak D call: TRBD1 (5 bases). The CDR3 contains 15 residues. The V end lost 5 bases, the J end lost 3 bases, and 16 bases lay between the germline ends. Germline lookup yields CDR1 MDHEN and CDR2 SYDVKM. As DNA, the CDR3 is TGTGCCAGCAGTCCCCCTGGGACCGGATACTATGGCTACACCTTC. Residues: CASSPPGTGYYGYTF.

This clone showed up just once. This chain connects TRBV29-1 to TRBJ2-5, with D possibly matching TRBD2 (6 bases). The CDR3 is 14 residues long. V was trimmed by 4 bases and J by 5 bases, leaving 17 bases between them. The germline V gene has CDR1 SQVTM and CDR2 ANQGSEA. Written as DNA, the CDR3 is TGCAGCGTTGCCCCTTCGGCTAGCGCGGAGACCCAGTACTTC. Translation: CSVAPSASAETQYF.

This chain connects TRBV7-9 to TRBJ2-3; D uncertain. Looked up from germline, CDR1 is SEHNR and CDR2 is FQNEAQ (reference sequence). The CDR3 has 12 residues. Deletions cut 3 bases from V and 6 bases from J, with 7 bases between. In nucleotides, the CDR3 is TGTGCCAGCAGCTTCCGGGCTGATACGCAGTATTTT. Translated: CASSFRADTQYF.

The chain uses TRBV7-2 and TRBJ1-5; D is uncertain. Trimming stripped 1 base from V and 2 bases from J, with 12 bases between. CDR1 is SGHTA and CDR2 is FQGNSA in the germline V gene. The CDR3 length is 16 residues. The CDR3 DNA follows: TGTGCCAGCAGCTTAGGGCGGGGTGGCGGCAATCAGCCCCAGCATTTT. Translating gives CASSLGRGGGNQPQHF.

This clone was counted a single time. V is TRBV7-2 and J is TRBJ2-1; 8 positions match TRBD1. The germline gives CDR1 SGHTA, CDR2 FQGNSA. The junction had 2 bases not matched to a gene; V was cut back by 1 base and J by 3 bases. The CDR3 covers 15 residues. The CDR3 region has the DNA TGTGCCAGCAGCTTAGACAGGGGGAACTACAATGAGCAGTTCTTC. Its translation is CASSLDRGNYNEQFF.

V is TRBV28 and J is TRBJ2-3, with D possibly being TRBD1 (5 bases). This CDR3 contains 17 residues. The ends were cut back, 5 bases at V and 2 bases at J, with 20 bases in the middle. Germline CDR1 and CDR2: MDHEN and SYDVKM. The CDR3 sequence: CASSPAGAGPLTDTQYF. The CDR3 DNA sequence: TGTGCCAGCAGTCCAGCTGGAGCAGGGCCCCTCACAGATACGCAGTATTTT.

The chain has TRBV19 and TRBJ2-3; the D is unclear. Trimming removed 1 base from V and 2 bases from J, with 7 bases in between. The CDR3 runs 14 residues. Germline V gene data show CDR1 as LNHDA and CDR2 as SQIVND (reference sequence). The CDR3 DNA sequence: TGTGCCAGTAGTATAGGGCAGCTCACAGATACGCAGTATTTT. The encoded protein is CASSIGQLTDTQYF. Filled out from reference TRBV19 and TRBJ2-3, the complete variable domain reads DGGITQSPKYLFRKEGQNVTLSCEQNLNHDAMYWYRQDPGQGLRLIYYSQIVNDFQKGDIAEGYSVSREKKESFPLTVTSAQKNPTAFYLCASSIGQLTDTQYFGPGTRLTVL.

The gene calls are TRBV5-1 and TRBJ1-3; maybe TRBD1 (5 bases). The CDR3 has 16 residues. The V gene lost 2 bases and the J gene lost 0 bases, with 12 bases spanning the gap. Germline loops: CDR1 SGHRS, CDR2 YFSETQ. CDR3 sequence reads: CASSFSPDSSGNTIYF. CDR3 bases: TGCGCCAGCAGCTTTTCCCCAGACAGCTCTGGAAACACCATATATTTT.